Presented here are 5 T cell receptor beta chains from one specimen sequenced in a study of radiation and T cells in renal cell carcinoma. This sample's treatment: treatment-naive control, cytoreductive nephrectomy. Only in-frame clones appear in the TCRdb table, and some are missing; sequencing was by immunoSEQ multiplex PCR. Of just over 15,000 clones in the sample, 55% to 60% were seen once. The sample in question was tumor tissue, obtained from a patient whose treatment was nephrectomy without radiotherapy. The receptors stem from a man in his fifties with renal cell carcinoma.

By share, this clone counts as medium-sized. The V and J genes are TRBV20-1 and TRBJ1-6; no clear D. This CDR3 contains 11 residues. Germline loops: CDR1 DFQATT, CDR2 SNEGSKA (reference sequence). Trimming pared 5 bases from V and 11 bases from J, leaving 10 bases between. For the CDR3, the DNA is TGCAGTGCTGGCGGGGTCGCACCCCTCCACTTT. Its protein product is CSAGGVAPLHF.

This chain joins TRBV10-3 and TRBJ1-2; D unresolved. Trimming shortened V by 3 bases and J by 7 bases, and 12 bases separated the two germline ends. This CDR3 is built from 13 residues. Looked up from germline, CDR1 is ENHRY and CDR2 is SYGVKD. This CDR3 reads CAISDEGQVGYTF. DNA of the CDR3: TGTGCCATCAGTGATGAAGGGCAGGTTGGCTACACCTTC.

This chain connects TRBV10-3 to TRBJ2-7; 7 bases are shared with TRBD1. The CDR3 sequence is 13 residues long. J lost 6 bases, V lost 4 bases, and 6 bases had no gene match. The germline V gene encodes CDR1 ENHRY and CDR2 SYGVKD. The CDR3 reads CAISGGQLGEQYF. The DNA for the CDR3 is TGTGCCATCAGTGGGGGACAGCTAGGCGAGCAGTACTTC.

By frequency in the sample, this clone is medium-sized. The chain has TRBV5-1 and TRBJ1-4; maybe TRBD1 (6 bases). Germline CDR1 and CDR2: SGHRS and YFSETQ. The V gene lost 2 bases and the J gene lost 2 bases, with 13 bases spanning the gap. This CDR3 is 16 amino acids long. The CDR3 loop is CASSFQGRRTNEKLFF. CDR3 in DNA: TGCGCCAGCAGCTTCCAGGGGAGGCGGACTAATGAAAAACTGTTTTTT.

CDR3 bases: TGTGCCAGTAGTGTCGGGGGGTTAAGCCAAGAGACCCAGTACTTC. Its protein is CASSVGGLSQETQYF. The rearrangement uses TRBV19 and TRBJ2-5; 7 bases line up with TRBD2. The J segment lost 1 base and the V segment lost 5 bases, leaving 7 bases of the junction unmatched. Per germline, CDR1 LNHDA and CDR2 SQIVND (reference sequence). This CDR3 is built from 15 residues. Drawing the rest from reference TRBV19 and TRBJ2-5, the complete variable domain is DGGITQSPKYLFRKEGQNVTLSCEQNLNHDAMYWYRQDPGQGLRLIYYSQIVNDFQKGDIAEGYSVSREKKESFPLTVTSAQKNPTAFYLCASSVGGLSQETQYFGPGTRLLVL.